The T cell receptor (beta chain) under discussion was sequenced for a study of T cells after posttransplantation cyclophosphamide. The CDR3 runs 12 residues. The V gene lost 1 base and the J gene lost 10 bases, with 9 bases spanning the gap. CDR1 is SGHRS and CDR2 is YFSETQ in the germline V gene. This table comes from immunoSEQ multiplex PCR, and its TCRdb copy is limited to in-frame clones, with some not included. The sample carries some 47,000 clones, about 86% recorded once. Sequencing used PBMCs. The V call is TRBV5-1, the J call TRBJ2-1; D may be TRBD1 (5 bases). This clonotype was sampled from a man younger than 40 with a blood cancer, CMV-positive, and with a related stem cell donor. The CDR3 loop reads CASSLQGKEQFF. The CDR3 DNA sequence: TGCGCCAGCAGCTTGCAGGGTAAGGAGCAGTTCTTC.